This entry describes one T cell receptor beta chain. Antigen unknown. The data were taken from a study of post-analysis software for immune sequencing data. General study points: Pronounced co-clustering by F measure was evident among identically batched samples.

TCR beta cDNA libraries had unique molecular identifiers. Via MiXCR, TCRdb re-called the PCR reads, giving one row per CDR3 protein. The data hold hundreds of thousands of distinct CDR3 sequences, with 55% to 70% observed a single time. The TCR originated in a girl aged 2 to 10 with multiple sclerosis. Sequenced material: blood.

The chain's CDR3 is CSAREQARGEQFF. Here the CDR3 DNA reads TGCAGTGCTAGAGAACAGGCCCGGGGTGAGCAGTTCTTC. V gene TRBV20-1 combines with J gene TRBJ2-1; D may match TRBD1 or TRBD2 (5 bases each). Between the trimmed V and J ends, which lost 0 bases and 9 bases, there was a span of 12 bases. Germline assignment: CDR1 DFQATT and CDR2 SNEGSKA (reference sequence). The CDR3 is made up of 13 amino acids.